This T cell receptor beta chain was sequenced during a study of shared clonotypes between healthy human individuals. Notes on the study in general: An anticipated effect of sequencing depth on clonotype sharing among donors was recognized.

Clones were sequenced by immunoSEQ multiplex PCR, and TCRdb holds only the in-frame ones, with some missing. The table has about 1.1 million clones, 70% to 85% seen once. CDR3 length equals 13 residues. Germline V CDR1 and CDR2: SNHLY, FYNNEI. Trimming shortened V by 7 bases and J by 6 bases, and 13 bases separated the two germline ends. Concerning this clone itself: Its target is unknown.

Among the donors, all were Caucasian adults who lived in Nashville, Tennessee. V and J are TRBV2 and TRBJ2-1; no reliable D call. This TCR derives from a man between 18 and 29 years old in good health. Some clones in this sample may be carry-over from other donors' samples. Material for sequencing was memory CD4+ T cells from PBMCs. Subset meaning: CD45RA-negative fraction. The CDR3 DNA reads TGTGCCAGCATCCGTGAGCTTGGCAATGAGCAGTTCTTC. Translated, it gives CASIRELGNEQFF. The full variable domain, its missing parts supplied by reference TRBV2 and TRBJ2-1, is EPEVTQTPSHQVTQMGQEVILRCVPISNHLYFYWYRQILGQKVEFLVSFYNNEISEKSEIFDDQFSVERPDGSNFTLKIRSTKLEDSAMYFCASIRELGNEQFFGPGTRLTVL.